The 23 T cell receptor beta chains below all came from one sample that was sequenced in a study of T cells after yellow fever vaccination (dated by TCRdb to about 2019). Receptor amplification or capture employed 5' RACE. The sample was run on an Illumina NovaSeq 6000. Starting from the raw public reads, TCRdb applied fastp trimming at Q25, assembled clones with MiXCR and retained in-frame beta chains. Each CDR3 protein gets just one entry, which takes the most common genes and DNA from the rows behind it. In this sample the table shows approximately 330,000 distinct CDR3 sequences, around 13% of which occur a single time. The ten largest make up 2.5% to 4% of the sample. Reading the label with the study, this specimen's treatment or condition is: live attenuated yellow fever vaccine strain. Sequenced here: CD4+ T cells sorted from PBMCs, sampled 15 days after the yellow fever booster vaccination. These receptors all come from a man younger than 30 who received the YFV17D yellow fever vaccine.

The chain joins TRBV9 to TRBJ1-2; no clear D. CDR3 length: 12 amino acids. Trimming shortened V by 1 base and J by 8 bases, and 9 bases separated the two germline ends. Germline V lookup: CDR1 SGDLS, CDR2 YYNGEE. CDR3 sequence (DNA): TGTGCCAGCAGCGTAATGGGATCCGGCTACACCTTC. This codes for CASSVMGSGYTF.

In its sample, this clonotype was seen many times. The chain joins TRBV4-3 to TRBJ2-1; 9 nucleotides match TRBD1. Germline lookup yields CDR1 LGHNA and CDR2 YSLEER. The length of the CDR3 is 16 residues. Trimming at V came to 1 base and at J to 13 bases, leaving 14 bases not matched to a gene. The CDR3: CASSQVPTGGFPPQFF. In DNA, the CDR3 is TGCGCCAGCAGCCAAGTCCCGACAGGGGGTTTCCCACCTCAGTTCTTC.

This clonotype came up a few times. CDR3 in DNA: TGTGCCAGCAGCTTAGGACGGACAGGGGTCATCGAGCAGTACGTC. It codes for CASSLGRTGVIEQYV. The chain employs TRBV11-2 and TRBJ2-7; 9 nucleotides match TRBD1. The CDR3 extends over 15 amino acids. The V and J ends lost 1 base and 6 bases, in that order; junction bases with no gene match: 7. Germline lookup yields CDR1 SGHAT and CDR2 FQNNGV.

This clonotype has just a few counts. The DNA of the CDR3 is TGTGCCAGCAGCCAGGAGAGCGAGACCCAGTACTTC. Residues: CASSQESETQYF. The rearrangement joins TRBV7-9 to TRBJ2-5; D gene ambiguous. CDR1 and CDR2 (germline): SEHNR, FQNEAQ (reference sequence). CDR3 length: 12 amino acids. V gave up 5 bases and J gave up 5 bases, with 9 bases separating them.

The genes are TRBV15 and TRBJ1-6, with a possible D match to TRBD1 (5 bases). V was cut by 6 bases and J by 9 bases, with 15 bases left in between. Germline assignment: CDR1 LNHNV and CDR2 YYDKDF (reference sequence). This CDR3 has 14 amino acids. As DNA, the CDR3 is TGTGCCACCAGTCCCGGGACCTTGGGTTCACCCCTCCACTTT. Protein product: CATSPGTLGSPLHF.

This clonotype was picked up a small number of times. V and J are TRBV5-4 and TRBJ2-1; 8 positions agree with TRBD2. Germline trimming cut 0 bases from V and 7 bases from J; bases unmatched to any gene: 6. There are 15 residues in the CDR3. CDR1 and CDR2 (germline): SGHNT, YYREEE (reference sequence). The CDR3 sequence: CASSLDGTRGNEQFF. Here the CDR3 DNA reads TGTGCCAGCAGCTTGGACGGGACTAGGGGAAATGAGCAGTTCTTC.

V usage is TRBV20-1 and J usage is TRBJ2-7; 8 bases fit TRBD2. The CDR3 extends over 13 amino acids. Germline V CDR1 and CDR2: DFQATT, SNEGSKA (reference sequence). Trimming cost V 6 bases and J 6 bases; bases outside gene matches: 10. This CDR3 reads CSAVKSGGSEQYV. CDR3 DNA sequence: TGCAGTGCCGTAAAAAGCGGGGGTAGCGAGCAGTACGTC.

The J gene is TRBJ1-1, the V gene TRBV28; unclear D gene. V was pared by 6 bases and J by 4 bases, with 9 bases between. CDR1 MDHEN and CDR2 SYDVKM come from the germline V gene. There are 12 residues in the CDR3. The CDR3 DNA is TGTGCCAGCAGCTTGCAATCCACTGAAGCTTTCTTT. Its translation: CASSLQSTEAFF.

The chain uses TRBV5-6 and TRBJ1-5, with D possibly being TRBD1 (5 bases). The V and J ends lost 7 bases and 6 bases respectively, with 14 bases between them. Germline V lookup: CDR1 SGHDT, CDR2 YYEEEE. The CDR3 sequence is 13 residues long. CDR3 residues: CASSGRGAQPQHF. CDR3 nucleotides: TGTGCCAGCTCCGGGAGAGGGGCTCAGCCCCAGCATTTT.

V usage is TRBV7-2 and J usage is TRBJ1-5; the match to TRBD1 covers 9 bases. CDR1 and CDR2 (germline): SGHTA, FQGNSA. V was pared by 6 bases and J by 5 bases, with 8 bases of the junction left unmatched. The CDR3 spans 15 residues. The chain's CDR3 is CASSSRTGVDQPQHF. In nucleotides, the CDR3 is TGTGCCAGCAGTTCACGGACAGGGGTGGATCAGCCCCAGCATTTT. The full variable domain, completed using reference TRBV7-2 and TRBJ1-5, is GAGVSQSPSNKVTEKGKDVELRCDPISGHTALYWYRQSLGQGLEFLIYFQGNSAPDKSGLPSDRFSAERTGGSVSTLTIQRTQQEDSAVYLCASSSRTGVDQPQHFGDGTRLSIL.

V usage is TRBV12-3 or TRBV12-4 and J usage is TRBJ2-2; D possibly corresponds to TRBD2 (6 bases). There are 16 residues in the CDR3. Deletions cut 7 bases from V and 4 bases from J, with 19 bases between. The CDR3 region is CASTFRRRAFTGELFF. The CDR3 DNA sequence: TGTGCCAGCACCTTCCGGAGGAGGGCGTTCACCGGGGAGCTGTTTTTT.

This clonotype was seen repeatedly, ten times or more. This chain uses TRBV28 with TRBJ2-1; tentative D call: TRBD1 (5 bases). V was pared by 4 bases and J by 1 base, with 14 bases between. Germline lookup yields CDR1 MDHEN and CDR2 SYDVKM. The CDR3 consists of 16 residues. CDR3 coding DNA: TGTGCCAGCAGTTCAAATAGAAGGGGTTCCTACAATGAGCAGTTCTTC. Translation: CASSSNRRGSYNEQFF.

This clonotype was seen a handful of times. V usage is TRBV20-1 and J usage is TRBJ2-2, with 7 bases lining up with TRBD1. The CDR3 length is 12 residues. CDR1 and CDR2 from the germline V gene are DFQATT and SNEGSKA (reference sequence). The V and J ends lost 4 bases and 7 bases, in that order; junction bases with no gene match: 3. The CDR3 reads CSAKQGIGELFF. In nucleotides, the CDR3 is TGCAGTGCTAAACAGGGGATCGGGGAGCTGTTTTTT.

Only a few counts were recorded for this clonotype. The chain is built from TRBV20-1 and TRBJ1-4; 9 nucleotides align to TRBD1. The ends lost 0 bases at V and 6 bases at J; junction bases unmatched: 5. Germline V gene data show CDR1 as DFQATT and CDR2 as SNEGSKA (reference sequence). The CDR3 loop spans 15 amino acids. The CDR3 loop reads CSARDQGQGDEKLFF. The CDR3 bases are TGCAGTGCTAGAGACCAGGGACAGGGTGATGAAAAACTGTTTTTT.

This clonotype was counted a few times. This rearrangement joins TRBV4-1 to TRBJ2-2; 10 bases are a match to TRBD1. CDR1 MGHRA and CDR2 YSYEKL come from the germline V gene. V lost 3 bases and J lost 3; bases outside the gene matches: 4. This CDR3 has 16 residues. CDR3 sequence (DNA): TGCGCCAGCAGCCATACCGGGACAGGGGACACCGGGGAGCTGTTTTTT. Its protein is CASSHTGTGDTGELFF.

The rearrangement uses TRBV6-5 and TRBJ1-2; D not resolved. The CDR3 has 14 residues. The V gene lost 2 bases and the J gene lost 4 bases, with 11 bases spanning the gap. Germline CDR1 and CDR2: MNHEY and SVGAGI. CDR3 region: CASSYGGMGYGYTF. CDR3 in DNA: TGTGCCAGCAGTTACGGTGGTATGGGCTATGGCTACACCTTC.

The chain recombines TRBV5-1 with TRBJ1-6; maybe TRBD1 (6 bases). Trimming stripped 5 bases from V and 4 bases from J, with 19 bases between. The CDR3 consists of 17 residues. Germline CDR1 is SGHRS and CDR2 is YFSETQ. The CDR3 region has the DNA TGCGCCAGCAGTCCCGGTGGCCTGACAGGATATAATTCACCCCTCCACTTT. It encodes CASSPGGLTGYNSPLHF.

This rearrangement joins TRBV5-1 to TRBJ2-5, with D perhaps TRBD2 (7 bases). Germline V CDR1 and CDR2: SGHRS, YFSETQ. V lost 4 bases and J lost 5, with 21 bases in between. The CDR3 extends over 16 amino acids. CDR3 amino acids: CASSPAVGGPVETQYF. In nucleotides, the CDR3 is TGCGCCAGCAGCCCCGCGGTGGGGGGGCCGGTCGAGACCCAGTACTTC.

This clonotype appeared a few times. V is TRBV19 and J is TRBJ1-4, with TRBD1 matching over 7 bases. The CDR3 is 17 residues long. Unmatched junction bases numbered 12, after V lost 3 bases and J lost 5 bases. CDR1 LNHDA and CDR2 SQIVND come from the germline V gene (reference sequence). The CDR3 here is CASSIFRDSRRNEKLFF. In nucleotides, the CDR3 is TGTGCCAGTAGTATCTTTCGGGACAGCCGGAGAAATGAAAAACTGTTTTTT.

This clonotype has a handful of counts. V gene TRBV4-2 combines with J gene TRBJ2-4; TRBD2 agrees at 11 bases. There are 18 residues in the CDR3. Germline V gene lookup returns CDR1 LGHNA and CDR2 YNFKEQ. V trimming: 1 base; J trimming: 7 bases; junction bases outside the gene matches: 12. The CDR3 spells CASSQVNLAGGASNIQYF. CDR3 in DNA: TGTGCCAGCAGCCAAGTGAACCTAGCGGGGGGAGCTAGCAACATTCAGTACTTC.

This sequence joins TRBV3-1 and TRBJ1-2; no clear D gene. Germline V CDR1 and CDR2: LGHDT, YNNKEL (reference sequence). Trimming took off 1 base at V and 8 bases at J, with 11 bases between the two ends. This CDR3 comprises 13 residues. The CDR3 DNA sequence: TGTGCCAGCAGCCAAGTGTCAGAAGGAGGCTACACCTTC. Residues: CASSQVSEGGYTF.

Only a few counts were recorded for this clonotype. This sequence joins TRBV21-1 and TRBJ2-6. TRBV21-1 is a pseudogene. The CDR3 loop spans 11 amino acids. CDR3 residues: CASRGANVLTF. CDR3 nucleotide sequence: TGTGCCAGCAGGGGGGCCAACGTCCTGACTTTC.

This clonotype has only a few counts. The V and J genes are TRBV6-5 and TRBJ1-4; TRBD1 matches at 7 bases. V gave up 0 bases and J gave up 3 bases; unmatched junction bases: 1. Germline CDR1 MNHEY, CDR2 SVGAGI. This CDR3 has 15 amino acids. The CDR3 nucleotides are TGTGCCAGCAGTTACTCGGGACAGCCTAATGAAAAACTGTTTTTT. Translated: CASSYSGQPNEKLFF.